A single sample gave rise to the 25 T cell receptor beta chains below, sequenced in a study of shared clonotypes between healthy human individuals. Profiled with immunoSEQ multiplex PCR; TCRdb holds only in-frame clones, not every one. The sample comprises more than 1,200,000 clones, 97% to 99% of which are singletons, and about 0.4% rests with the top ten. Input material: naive CD4+ T cells sorted from blood. The subset denotes: CD45RA+ positively selected. The receptors come from a young man in good health.

The genes are TRBV5-1 and TRBJ1-1; maybe TRBD1 (6 bases). This CDR3 is 14 amino acids long. The V and J ends lost 1 base and 3 bases respectively, with 10 bases between them. Germline-derived CDR1 and CDR2 are SGHRS and YFSETQ. The CDR3: CASSLRTADTEAFF. The CDR3 bases are TGCGCCAGCAGCTTGCGGACAGCCGACACTGAAGCTTTCTTT. Full variable domain (remainder filled in from reference TRBV5-1 and TRBJ1-1): KAGVTQTPRYLIKTRGQQVTLSCSPISGHRSVSWYQQTPGQGLQFLFEYFSETQRNKGNFPGRFSGRQFSNSRSEMNVSTLELGDSALYLCASSLRTADTEAFFGQGTRLTVV.

This clone has only one observation. The chain carries TRBV4-3 and TRBJ2-7; D perhaps matches TRBD2 (6 bases). CDR1 LGHNA and CDR2 YSLEER come from the germline V gene. Between the trimmed V and J ends, which lost 0 bases and 5 bases, there was a span of 23 bases. CDR3 length: 18 residues. CDR3: CASSQEPRGSGLTDEQYF. DNA of the CDR3: TGCGCCAGCAGCCAAGAACCACGGGGGAGCGGGCTCACGGACGAGCAGTACTTC.

This chain connects TRBV7-2 to TRBJ2-7, with 9 nucleotides matching TRBD2. The CDR3 totals 14 residues. In germline, CDR1 is SGHTA, CDR2 FQGNSA. The V gene end was trimmed by 5 bases and the J gene end by 3 bases; junction bases not matched to a gene: 5. CDR3 in DNA: TGTGCCAGCAGCATTAGCGGGAGTGTCTACGAGCAGTACTTC. Its protein is CASSISGSVYEQYF.

This clone was recorded once. This chain joins TRBV11-3 and TRBJ2-7; 8 bases align to TRBD2. This CDR3 region has 15 residues. Trimming took 4 bases from V and 3 from J; bases not matched to a gene: 8. Germline V gene data show CDR1 as SGHNT and CDR2 as YENEEA. CDR3 bases: TGTGCCAGCAGCTCCAGTAGCGGGGCCAACTACGAGCAGTACTTC. It is translated as CASSSSSGANYEQYF.

The CDR3 DNA reads as TGTGCCAGCAGCAGACGACTAGCGGGAGGCAACGGGGAGCTGTTTTTT. It translates to CASSRRLAGGNGELFF. V usage is TRBV5-4 and J usage is TRBJ2-2; TRBD2 matches 13 bases. This CDR3 region has 16 residues. V lost 4 bases, J lost 7 bases, and 7 bases stayed unmatched. From germline, CDR1 is SGHNT and CDR2 YYREEE (reference sequence).

The V and J genes are TRBV11-2 and TRBJ2-7, with a tentative D call TRBD2 (6 bases). Trimming removed 3 bases from V and 4 bases from J, with 10 bases in between. CDR1 and CDR2 (germline): SGHAT, FQNNGV. The CDR3 covers 13 residues. CDR3 in amino acids: CASSLWREYEQYF. In DNA, the CDR3 is TGTGCCAGCAGCTTGTGGAGGGAATACGAGCAGTACTTC.

The V gene is TRBV5-4, the J gene TRBJ2-2; TRBD2 aligns across 9 bases. CDR3 length: 18 amino acids. V shed 4 bases and J 4 bases; nucleotides not matched to a gene: 14. Germline CDR1 reads SGHNT; CDR2 reads YYREEE (reference sequence). CDR3 in amino acids: CASSPTPGLAGATGELFF. In nucleotides, the CDR3 is TGTGCCAGCAGCCCCACCCCGGGACTAGCAGGTGCCACCGGGGAGCTGTTTTTT.

This clone was detected only a few times. The sample holds other DNA sequences that translate to the same CDR3. V usage is TRBV7-3 and J usage is TRBJ2-3, with D unresolved. The CDR3 has 12 residues. Trimming stripped 4 bases from V and 2 bases from J, with 4 bases between. The germline V gene has CDR1 SGHTA and CDR2 FQGTGA. Here the CDR3 reads CASSSNTDTQYF. CDR3 nucleotide sequence: TGTGCCAGCAGCTCAAACACAGATACGCAGTATTTT.

The V gene is TRBV10-3, the J gene TRBJ2-2; TRBD2 matches 12 bases. This CDR3 has 16 residues. After removal of 11 bases from V and 1 base from J, the junction contained 8 bases not matched to a gene. CDR1 and CDR2 from the germline V gene are ENHRY and SYGVKD. CDR3 sequence reads: CAVSPSGRGNTGELFF. CDR3 coding DNA: TGTGCCGTATCACCTAGCGGGAGGGGGAACACCGGGGAGCTGTTTTTT.

This rearrangement joins TRBV7-9 to TRBJ1-5; TRBD1 aligns across 10 bases. The CDR3 has 15 amino acids. Germline CDR1 and CDR2: SEHNR and FQNEAQ (reference sequence). J gave up 2 bases and V 5 bases, and 3 bases lay outside the gene matches. The CDR3 nucleotides read TGTGCCAGCAGCCATGGACAGGGGGGCAATCAGCCCCAGCATTTT. This codes for CASSHGQGGNQPQHF.

The rearrangement joins TRBV15 to TRBJ2-7, with 8 nucleotides matching TRBD1. The CDR3 has 14 amino acids. Germline-derived CDR1 and CDR2 are LNHNV and YYDKDF (reference sequence). J gave up 4 bases and V 9 bases, and 11 bases lay outside the gene matches. The CDR3 DNA follows: TGTGCCACGAGTAGTGGGACAGGAACTTACGAGCAGTACTTC. Protein sequence: CATSSGTGTYEQYF.

This clone was recorded only once. The chain recombines TRBV5-4 with TRBJ2-3; 11 bases are a match to TRBD2. This CDR3 spans 16 amino acids. Germline V gene data show CDR1 as SGHNT and CDR2 as YYREEE (reference sequence). The V segment lost 0 bases and the J segment 2 bases; nucleotides outside the gene matches: 2. In nucleotides, the CDR3 is TGTGCCAGCAGCTTGGGACTAGCGGGATACACAGATACGCAGTATTTT. Translation gives CASSLGLAGYTDTQYF. Complete variable domain (other parts from reference TRBV5-4 and TRBJ2-3): ETGVTQSPTHLIKTRGQQVTLRCSSQSGHNTVSWYQQALGQGPQFIFQYYREEENGRGNFPPRFSGLQFPNYSSELNVNALELDDSALYLCASSLGLAGYTDTQYFGPGTRLTVL.

The chain joins TRBV19 to TRBJ2-7; D uncertain. Per germline, CDR1 LNHDA and CDR2 SQIVND (reference sequence). Trimming stripped 4 bases from V and 8 bases from J, with 15 bases between. This CDR3 spans 13 amino acids. CDR3 nucleotide sequence: TGTGCCAGTAGTACCCTCCGTTCCCACAAGCAGTACTTC. Translated: CASSTLRSHKQYF. Looking up the rest from reference TRBV19 and TRBJ2-7 gives the full variable domain: DGGITQSPKYLFRKEGQNVTLSCEQNLNHDAMYWYRQDPGQGLRLIYYSQIVNDFQKGDIAEGYSVSREKKESFPLTVTSAQKNPTAFYLCASSTLRSHKQYFGPGTRLTVT.

The chain uses TRBV28 and TRBJ1-1; D is ambiguous. V was clipped by 3 bases and J by 0 bases, with 11 bases between them. From germline, CDR1 is MDHEN and CDR2 SYDVKM. This CDR3 contains 15 residues. CDR3 protein: CASSLAGRMNTEAFF. DNA of the CDR3: TGTGCCAGCAGTTTGGCCGGACGTATGAACACTGAAGCTTTCTTT.

This rearrangement joins TRBV6-1 to TRBJ1-2; TRBD1 might be the D (5 bases). Germline V gene lookup returns CDR1 MNHNS and CDR2 SASEGT. The CDR3 extends over 16 amino acids. V lost 2 bases to trimming and J lost 2 bases, with 15 bases between them. DNA of the CDR3: TGTGCCAGCAGTGAACTGGGGGGACCCGAGAACTATGGCTACACCTTC. It specifies CASSELGGPENYGYTF.

About this clone: This sample also contains other DNA sequences that code for the same CDR3. This sequence joins TRBV7-2 and TRBJ2-7; 7 bases line up with TRBD1. This CDR3 comprises 14 residues. Germline lookup yields CDR1 SGHTA and CDR2 FQGNSA. V was clipped by 6 bases and J by 4 bases; unmatched bases: 9. The CDR3 DNA sequence: TGTGCCAGCAGTCGGGACAGTTCATCATACGAGCAGTACTTC. It yields the protein CASSRDSSSYEQYF.

The chain joins TRBV2 to TRBJ2-5; D remains unclear. The germline gives CDR1 SNHLY, CDR2 FYNNEI. The CDR3 is made up of 14 amino acids. The ends were cut back, 2 bases at V and 2 bases at J, with 9 bases in the middle. The CDR3 nucleotides read TGTGCCAGCAGTGAACCCCCGAATCAAGAGACCCAGTACTTC. Protein product: CASSEPPNQETQYF.

CDR3 sequence: CASSLRGSTDTQYF. The CDR3 nucleotides are TGTGCCAGCAGCTTAAGGGGCAGCACAGATACGCAGTATTTT. The J gene is TRBJ2-3, the V gene TRBV11-3, with a weak D call TRBD1 (5 bases). Between the trimmed V and J ends, which lost 2 bases and 0 bases, there was a span of 6 bases. Germline V gene lookup returns CDR1 SGHNT and CDR2 YENEEA. This CDR3 is 14 amino acids long.

The table lists this clone with a count of one. This chain connects TRBV7-9 to TRBJ2-3, with TRBD1 identical over 9 bases. From germline, CDR1 is SEHNR and CDR2 FQNEAQ (reference sequence). The ends lost 2 bases at V and 2 bases at J; junction bases unmatched: 11. The CDR3 has 18 amino acids. The chain's CDR3 is CASSLWSRGTGLTDTQYF. The CDR3 DNA reads as TGTGCCAGCAGCTTATGGTCTCGGGGGACAGGGCTCACAGATACGCAGTATTTT.

The rearrangement joins TRBV5-1 to TRBJ2-3; no definite D call. Trimming pared 1 base from V and 8 bases from J, leaving 8 bases between. The CDR3 runs 12 residues. Germline V CDR1 and CDR2: SGHRS, YFSETQ. Written as DNA, the CDR3 is TGCGCCAGCAGCTTGAGGGTGGGTACGCAGTATTTT. This translates into CASSLRVGTQYF.

This chain joins TRBV5-1 and TRBJ2-1; 7 bases align to TRBD2. The junction had 20 bases not matched to a gene; V was cut back by 0 bases and J by 8 bases. This CDR3 contains 19 residues. Germline V CDR1 and CDR2: SGHRS, YFSETQ. CDR3 loop: CASSLGSSGSSSRLDEQFF. DNA of the CDR3: TGCGCCAGCAGCTTGGGGTCTAGCGGTTCGAGCTCCCGGCTGGATGAGCAGTTCTTC.

The chain couples TRBV2 to TRBJ2-7; perhaps TRBD2 as D (5 bases). This CDR3 has 12 amino acids. V shed 7 bases and J shed 2 bases, with 9 bases lying between them. Germline values: CDR1 SNHLY, CDR2 FYNNEI. CDR3 loop: CASKDSTYEQYF. The DNA for the CDR3 is TGTGCCAGCAAGGACTCTACCTACGAGCAGTACTTC.

This clone was seen only once. The chain has TRBV30 and TRBJ2-7, with TRBD2 matching over 12 bases. The J segment lost 4 bases and the V segment lost 8 bases, leaving 9 bases of the junction unmatched. CDR3 length: 14 amino acids. The germline gives CDR1 GTSNPN, CDR2 SVGIG (reference sequence). CDR3 residues: CALLRTSGTYEQYF. In DNA, the CDR3 is TGTGCCCTCCTTCGGACTAGCGGGACTTACGAGCAGTACTTC. The full variable domain, rest sourced from reference TRBV30 and TRBJ2-7, is SQTIHQWPATLVQPVGSPLSLECTVEGTSNPNLYWYRQAAGRGLQLLFYSVGIGQISSEVPQNLSASRPQDRQFILSSKKLLLSDSGFYLCALLRTSGTYEQYFGPGTRLTVT.

The V call is TRBV5-1, the J call TRBJ2-3, with D uncertain. V was clipped by 4 bases and J by 4 bases, with 10 bases between them. CDR3 length: 13 residues. Germline assignment: CDR1 SGHRS and CDR2 YFSETQ. CDR3 sequence reads: CASSPTGPDTQYF. The CDR3 DNA follows: TGCGCCAGCAGCCCGACGGGCCCAGATACGCAGTATTTT.

This clone was detected only once. The J gene is TRBJ2-1, the V gene TRBV2; D is perhaps TRBD1 (6 bases). The germline V and J ends were trimmed by 8 bases and 4 bases, with 12 bases remaining between them. CDR3 length: 13 amino acids. Germline CDR1 reads SNHLY; CDR2 reads FYNNEI. This CDR3 reads CASYGTRYNEQFF. CDR3 DNA sequence: TGTGCCAGCTATGGGACACGTTACAATGAGCAGTTCTTC.